A selection of T cell receptor beta chains follows, all from one sample in a study of T cells in localized non-small cell lung cancer. TCRdb keeps only in-frame clones here, not all; method: immunoSEQ multiplex PCR. The sample has some 50,000 clones, about 88% seen once. The sequences come from PBMCs, collected before any cancer treatment. The receptors stem from a female donor with stage II lung adenocarcinoma. Both conserved end residues are part of each CDR3. Fields, in order: clone size, D gene, J gene, V gene, CDR3 DNA, CDR3 protein. A D gene is named only where the DNA matches it firmly. Clone size is not always given. Where it is, it says once, few, many or a class for expanded clones.

. . TRBJ2-7 TRBV6-1 TGTGCCAGCAGTGGGGGCCGAATACGGGTCTCCGCCTACGAGCAGTACTTC CASSGGRIRVSAYEQYF
. TRBD1 TRBJ1-2 TRBV19 TGTGCCAGTACCCCGGACAGGGTTTATGGCTACACCTTC CASTPDRVYGYTF
. . TRBJ1-3 TRBV19 TGTGCCAGTTCCAATTCCATCTCTGGAAACACCATATATTTT CASSNSISGNTIYF
once TRBD1 TRBJ1-1 TRBV11-2 TGTGCCAGCAGCGCCTACAGGGGCACTGAAGCTTTCTTT CASSAYRGTEAFF
few . TRBJ1-2 TRBV19 TGTGCCAGTAGTATAGGTCCCGGTGACCGCCTAGGAAACTATGGCTACACCTTC CASSIGPGDRLGNYGYTF
. TRBD1 TRBJ1-1 TRBV5-1 TGCGCCAGCAGCCCGGACAGGTTGAACACTGAAGCTTTCTTT CASSPDRLNTEAFF
. TRBD2 TRBJ2-7 TRBV20-1 TGCAGCCTGGGGGGGAATTACGAGCAGTACTTC CSLGGNYEQYF
. . TRBJ2-2 TRBV7-2 TGTGCCAGCAGCTTAGAAACCACCGGGGAGCTGTTTTTT CASSLETTGELFF
. TRBD1 TRBJ1-1 TRBV10-3 TGTGCCATCAGTGAGTCAGGGACAGGGAGTCGCACTGAAGCTTTCTTT CAISESGTGSRTEAFF
once . TRBJ2-1 TRBV27 TGTGCCACCCTCTCCTACAATGAGCAGTTCTTC CATLSYNEQFF
few . TRBJ1-3 TRBV9 TGTGCCAGCAGCGTACAGCCGATCTCTGGAAACACCATATATTTT CASSVQPISGNTIYF
once . TRBJ1-5 TRBV5-5 TGTGCCAGCAGCTTCGAAAGCAATCAGCCCCAGCATTTT CASSFESNQPQHF
. TRBD2 TRBJ2-3 TRBV9 TGTGCCAGCAGCGTAGCTGGGGTAGCGGGGGCCAGCGGGGATACGCAGTATTTT CASSVAGVAGASGDTQYF
. TRBD2 TRBJ2-7 TRBV6-5 TGTGCCAGCAGTTTTAGCGGGGGGGCCGCCGAGCAGTACTTC CASSFSGGAAEQYF
. . TRBJ1-1 TRBV6-1 TGTGCCAGCAGTGTTACGCACACTGAAGCTTTCTTT CASSVTHTEAFF
. . TRBJ1-1 TRBV19 TGTGCCAGCCGTACGGGATTGAGGGGGACTGAAGCTTTCTTT CASRTGLRGTEAFF
. . TRBJ1-1 TRBV7-8 TGTGCCAGCAGCACCGCCGGGGGCGGCACTGAAGCTTTCTTT CASSTAGGGTEAFF
. . TRBJ2-7 TRBV19 TGTGCCAGTAGTCCCGTTTTGGTGGGACTTATCTACGAGCAGTACTTC CASSPVLVGLIYEQYF
. . TRBJ1-4 TRBV6-1 TGTGCCAGCAACCCTCGATCTACAACTAATGAAAAACTGTTTTTT CASNPRSTTNEKLFF
. . TRBJ2-2 TRBV7-3 TGTGCCAGCAGCTTCTCGCCCGGGGAGCTGTTTTTT CASSFSPGELFF
. . TRBJ1-5 TRBV2 TGTGCCAGCAGTGGTGAGGGCAGCGGTAGCAATCAGCCCCAGCATTTT CASSGEGSGSNQPQHF
. . TRBJ1-1 TRBV9 TGTGCCAGCAGCGTAGCGGGAGTGAACACTGAAGCTTTCTTT CASSVAGVNTEAFF
. TRBD1 TRBJ1-1 TRBV13 TGTGCCAGCAGTCAGGGGGGGGTTGGAACGAACACTGAAGCTTTCTTT CASSQGGVGTNTEAFF
. TRBD2 TRBJ2-1 TRBV9 TGTGCCAGCAGCGTTCAGTTTAGCGGGGGGAACAATGAGCAGTTCTTC CASSVQFSGGNNEQFF
. . TRBJ2-6 TRBV19 TGTGCCAGTAGTACTACAGCAGCAGAGGCCAACGTCCTGACTTTC CASSTTAAEANVLTF
once TRBD1 TRBJ1-2 TRBV4-1 TGCGCCAGCAGCCAAGAGACAGGGGGCGGTTTTCGGTATGGCTACACCTTC CASSQETGGGFRYGYTF
. . TRBJ2-4 TRBV18 TGTGCCAGCTCACCCCAGAGAGCCAAAAACATTCAGTACTTC CASSPQRAKNIQYF
once . TRBJ1-5 TRBV30 TGTGCCTGGAGTGTAGTGGGGGGGGATCAGCCCCAGCATTTT CAWSVVGGDQPQHF
. . TRBJ1-5 TRBV27 TGTGCCAGCAGTTTATCGTCGGACGGGGGGGACCAGCATTTT CASSLSSDGGDQHF
. . TRBJ1-2 TRBV6-6 TGTGCCAGCAGATTCCCCGGGACGGATGGCTACACCTTC CASRFPGTDGYTF
. . TRBJ2-5 TRBV30 TGTGCCTGGAGTGCGGGACTGAATATCCAAGAGACCCAGTACTTC CAWSAGLNIQETQYF
. . TRBJ2-1 TRBV27 TGTGCCAGCAGTTCTGGGGGGAATGAGCAGTTCTTC CASSSGGNEQFF
. . TRBJ1-2 TRBV7-9 TGTGCCAGCAGCCCTGGGGGCTCCCTAGGCTACACCTTC CASSPGGSLGYTF
. . TRBJ1-1 TRBV7-9 TGTGCCAGCAGCCATAACCGGGACGGGGGCACTGAAGCTTTCTTT CASSHNRDGGTEAFF
. TRBD1 TRBJ1-5 TRBV19 TGTGCCAGTAGTAATGAGGGGGCGCGGCAGCCCCAGCATTTT CASSNEGARQPQHF
. . TRBJ2-4 TRBV4-3 TGCGCCAGCAGCCAAGGACTCAGGGATGTGGCCAAAAACATTCAGTACTTC CASSQGLRDVAKNIQYF
few . TRBJ1-1 TRBV19 TGTGCCAGTAGTAACCAGGGTAGCACTGAAGCTTTCTTT CASSNQGSTEAFF
. . TRBJ2-7 TRBV2 TGTGCCAGCGGGATCGACTCCTACGAGCAGTACTTC CASGIDSYEQYF
. . TRBJ2-5 TRBV15 TGTGCCACCAGCGGGGGTTTTCAAGAGACCCAGTACTTC CATSGGFQETQYF